The 31 T cell receptor beta chains given below trace back to one sample, sequenced in a study of blood T cell repertoires in COVID-19. The method was immunoSEQ multiplex PCR; TCRdb's version includes in-frame clones alone and lacks a portion of them. The repertoire includes about 150,000 clones, approximately 88% of them detected once, and approximately 10% sits in the top ten. Sequenced: peripheral blood. The receptors derive from a man in his 60s with active or convalescent COVID-19.

The chain is built from TRBV6-1 and TRBJ1-6, with TRBD1 matching 7 bases. This CDR3 has 14 amino acids. Germline V gene data show CDR1 as MNHNS and CDR2 as SASEGT. V was clipped by 7 bases and J by 7 bases; unmatched bases: 7. The CDR3 reads CASTKQGKNSPLHF. For the CDR3, the DNA is TGTGCCAGCACCAAACAGGGGAAAAATTCACCCCTCCACTTT.

This rearrangement joins TRBV28 to TRBJ1-2; tentative D call: TRBD1 (6 bases). V shed 5 bases and J shed 5 bases, with 18 bases lying between them. CDR1 is MDHEN, CDR2 SYDVKM, per germline. The CDR3 is 15 amino acids. The CDR3 loop is CASSPGTRMAYGYTF. Written as DNA, the CDR3 is TGTGCCAGCAGTCCCGGGACACGGATGGCGTATGGCTACACCTTC.

This clone was recorded once. This chain links TRBV5-1 with TRBJ1-2; no reliable D call. The germline V gene has CDR1 SGHRS and CDR2 YFSETQ. Trimming removed 0 bases at V and 8 bases at J, with 5 bases between. CDR3 length: 11 amino acids. Here the CDR3 DNA reads TGCGCCAGCAGCTTGGATGGCGGCTACACCTTC. Protein sequence: CASSLDGGYTF. Combining the CDR3 with reference TRBV5-1 and TRBJ1-2 gives the whole variable domain KAGVTQTPRYLIKTRGQQVTLSCSPISGHRSVSWYQQTPGQGLQFLFEYFSETQRNKGNFPGRFSGRQFSNSRSEMNVSTLELGDSALYLCASSLDGGYTFGSGTRLTVV.

This chain uses TRBV3-1 (or the pseudogene TRBV3-2) with TRBJ1-2, with 7 bases lining up with TRBD1. The germline V gene encodes CDR1 LGHDT and CDR2 YNNKEL (reference sequence). The ends lost 1 base at V and 7 bases at J; junction bases unmatched: 3. This CDR3 is 13 amino acids long. The CDR3 region has the DNA TGTGCCAGCAGCCAAGTAAACAGGGGTGGCTACACCTTC. Its protein product is CASSQVNRGGYTF.

The chain links TRBV7-6 to TRBJ2-3; 8 nucleotides line up with TRBD1. J gave up 4 bases and V 5 bases, and 5 bases lay outside the gene matches. Germline V gene lookup returns CDR1 SGHVS and CDR2 FNYEAQ. This CDR3 is built from 14 residues. The CDR3 sequence: CASSPGGQADTQYF. The CDR3 DNA sequence: TGTGCCAGCAGCCCAGGGGGCCAGGCAGATACGCAGTATTTT.

The chain uses TRBV28 and TRBJ2-2; TRBD2 is a possible D gene (5 bases). Germline V lookup: CDR1 MDHEN, CDR2 SYDVKM. The CDR3 runs to 16 residues. Trimming stripped 2 bases from V and 1 base from J, with 11 bases between. The CDR3 spells CASSLGIGVNTGELFF. The CDR3 nucleotides are TGTGCCAGCAGTTTAGGAATCGGGGTGAACACCGGGGAGCTGTTTTTT.

This clone was counted once. V and J are TRBV28 and TRBJ1-5; D call uncertain. This CDR3 region has 14 residues. Trimming shortened V by 2 bases and J by 2 bases, and 7 bases separated the two germline ends. Germline loops: CDR1 MDHEN, CDR2 SYDVKM. The CDR3 nucleotides read TGTGCCAGCAGTTTAGAGCACCGCAATCAGCCCCAGCATTTT. This codes for CASSLEHRNQPQHF. The full variable domain, rest sourced from reference TRBV28 and TRBJ1-5, is DVKVTQSSRYLVKRTGEKVFLECVQDMDHENMFWYRQDPGLGLRLIYFSYDVKMKEKGDIPEGYSVSREKKERFSLILESASTNQTSMYLCASSLEHRNQPQHFGDGTRLSIL.

J is TRBJ2-1 and V is TRBV7-9; 7 bases map to TRBD1. The length of the CDR3 is 14 residues. Germline V gives CDR1 SEHNR, CDR2 FQNEAQ (reference sequence). V lost 6 bases and J lost 6; bases outside the gene matches: 8. The CDR3 region is CASRRQGLTNEQFF. CDR3 in DNA: TGTGCCAGCAGGAGACAGGGCTTAACCAATGAGCAGTTCTTC.

J is TRBJ2-6 and V is TRBV7-3; unclear D gene. CDR3 length equals 16 residues. The germline gives CDR1 SGHTA, CDR2 FQGTGA. V was clipped by 2 bases and J by 4 bases, with 12 bases between them. The CDR3 reads CASSLGPSQGANVLTF. The CDR3 nucleotides are TGTGCCAGCAGCTTAGGCCCGTCCCAGGGGGCCAACGTCCTGACTTTC.

This chain uses TRBV6-4 with TRBJ2-3; 9 bases match TRBD2. This CDR3 spans 13 amino acids. From germline, CDR1 is MRHNA and CDR2 SNTAGT. V was pared by 8 bases and J by 6 bases, with 6 bases of the junction left unmatched. CDR3 sequence reads: CASSSGIVDTQYF. The CDR3 DNA reads TGTGCCAGCTCTAGCGGGATAGTCGATACGCAGTATTTT.

The chain links TRBV5-6 to TRBJ2-4; 8 bases fit TRBD1. The CDR3 consists of 16 residues. Losses at the gene ends were 4 bases for V and 1 base for J; bases not matched to a gene: 7. Germline lookup yields CDR1 SGHDT and CDR2 YYEEEE. In DNA, the CDR3 is TGTGCCAGCAGCCCCACGACAGGGGCGGCCAAAAACATTCAGTACTTC. Translating gives CASSPTTGAAKNIQYF.

The chain couples TRBV29-1 to TRBJ2-7; the match to TRBD2 covers 7 bases. Germline V gene data show CDR1 as SQVTM and CDR2 as ANQGSEA. Germline trimming cut 7 bases from V and 3 bases from J; bases unmatched to any gene: 9. The CDR3 is made up of 13 amino acids. CDR3: CSAIGRQHYEQYF. In nucleotides, the CDR3 is TGCAGCGCCATCGGGAGGCAGCACTACGAGCAGTACTTC.

This chain joins TRBV2 and TRBJ2-7; 12 bases map to TRBD1. The CDR3 length is 14 residues. The V and J ends lost 6 bases and 4 bases, in that order; junction bases with no gene match: 4. Germline V gene lookup returns CDR1 SNHLY and CDR2 FYNNEI. The CDR3 DNA sequence: TGTGCCAGCAGGGGGACAGGGGGCCGTTACGAGCAGTACTTC. The encoded protein is CASRGTGGRYEQYF.

This chain connects TRBV7-9 to TRBJ1-3, with 8 bases lining up with TRBD1. V dropped 5 bases and J dropped 0; count of bases not matched to a gene: 9. The CDR3 has 17 residues. The germline CDR1 and CDR2 sequences are SEHNR and FQNEAQ (reference sequence). CDR3 DNA sequence: TGTGCCAGCAGCCCACGGACAGGGCTTATCTCTGGAAACACCATATATTTT. Translation: CASSPRTGLISGNTIYF. The complete variable domain, with remaining parts taken from reference TRBV7-9 and TRBJ1-3, reads DTGVSQNPRHKITKRGQNVTFRCDPISEHNRLYWYRQTLGQGPEFLTYFQNEAQLEKSRLLSDRFSAERPKGSFSTLEIQRTEQGDSAMYLCASSPRTGLISGNTIYFGEGSWLTVV.

This clone came up once. V and J are TRBV28 and TRBJ2-6; 13 bases are a match to TRBD2. CDR1 is MDHEN and CDR2 is SYDVKM in the germline V gene. J lost 7 bases, V lost 6 bases, and 12 bases had no gene match. This CDR3 spans 18 amino acids. The CDR3 loop is CASSQRGRTSGRANVLTF. CDR3 in DNA: TGTGCCAGCAGCCAAAGGGGTCGGACTAGCGGGAGAGCCAACGTCCTGACTTTC.

V usage is TRBV5-8 and J usage is TRBJ2-7; 12 bases are a match to TRBD2. Germline CDR1 SGHTS, CDR2 YDEGEE. This CDR3 has 15 amino acids. With V trimmed by 0 bases and J by 6 bases, 4 bases remained unmatched. CDR3 protein: CASSLGLAGVTEQYF. In nucleotides, the CDR3 is TGTGCCAGCAGCTTGGGACTAGCGGGAGTCACCGAGCAGTACTTC.

V gene TRBV9 combines with J gene TRBJ1-6; no reliable D call. V lost 0 bases and J lost 6, with 7 bases in between. Looked up from germline, CDR1 is SGDLS and CDR2 is YYNGEE. This CDR3 is built from 14 residues. In nucleotides, the CDR3 is TGTGCCAGCAGCGTAGGGCTGCTTAATTCACCCCTCCACTTT. It specifies CASSVGLLNSPLHF.

This chain uses TRBV12-3 or TRBV12-4 with TRBJ2-1; 8 nucleotides line up with TRBD1. V was pared by 7 bases and J by 7 bases, with 6 bases of the junction left unmatched. CDR3 length: 13 residues. The CDR3 is CASIHTGGNEQFF. As DNA, the CDR3 is TGTGCCAGCATTCATACAGGGGGTAATGAGCAGTTCTTC.

The rearrangement joins TRBV19 to TRBJ2-5; 14 nucleotides match TRBD2. Germline V lookup: CDR1 LNHDA, CDR2 SQIVND (reference sequence). V was pared by 3 bases and J by 5 bases, with 5 bases of the junction left unmatched. This CDR3 region has 16 residues. Here the CDR3 reads CASSILGTSGSETQYF. CDR3 coding DNA: TGTGCCAGTAGTATTCTCGGGACTAGCGGGAGTGAGACCCAGTACTTC.

The gene calls are TRBV5-1 and TRBJ2-2; D perhaps matches TRBD2 (5 bases). The CDR3 loop spans 21 amino acids. Germline V lookup: CDR1 SGHRS, CDR2 YFSETQ. V lost 1 base, J lost 4 bases, and 29 bases lay in between. The CDR3 loop reads CASSLSVPGGAPGLSTGELFF. In DNA form, the CDR3 reads TGCGCCAGCAGCTTGTCTGTCCCGGGCGGAGCGCCCGGACTGTCCACCGGGGAGCTGTTTTTT.

The chain is built from TRBV15 and TRBJ2-3; tentatively, D is TRBD1 (6 bases). The germline CDR1 and CDR2 sequences are LNHNV and YYDKDF (reference sequence). Trimming left V 3 bases short and J 1 base short, with 8 bases between. The CDR3 is made up of 14 amino acids. The CDR3 DNA sequence: TGTGCCACCAGCAGCGGACAGCGCACAGATACGCAGTATTTT. Residues: CATSSGQRTDTQYF.

CDR3 DNA sequence: TGTGCCAGCAGTGATAATATCGGACTAGCGGGGGGAAGGGAGACCCAGTACTTC. Amino acid sequence: CASSDNIGLAGGRETQYF. The chain carries TRBV6-1 and TRBJ2-5; 14 nucleotides agree with TRBD2. V lost 3 bases to trimming and J lost 5 bases; unmatched junction nucleotides: 11. From germline, CDR1 is MNHNS and CDR2 SASEGT. This CDR3 is 18 amino acids long.

The chain employs TRBV4-1 and TRBJ2-3; 9 bases align to TRBD1. V shed 3 bases, J shed 6 bases, and the junction held 13 bases outside the gene matches. CDR3 size: 17 residues. The germline V gene has CDR1 MGHRA and CDR2 YSYEKL. The CDR3 nucleotides read TGCGCCAGCAGCCAGATCGGTGTGGGACAGGGAGCCGATACGCAGTATTTT. Its protein is CASSQIGVGQGADTQYF.

This clone was seen just once. The chain joins TRBV4-2 to TRBJ2-4; the match to TRBD2 covers 9 bases. The CDR3 loop spans 19 amino acids. Germline trimming cut 4 bases from V and 0 bases from J; bases unmatched to any gene: 13. Germline V CDR1 and CDR2: LGHNA, YNFKEQ. Here the CDR3 DNA reads TGTGCCAGCAGCCTTCAGGCTAGCGGGAACCCCTTAGCCAAAAACATTCAGTACTTC. Protein product: CASSLQASGNPLAKNIQYF.

The V gene is TRBV6-1, the J gene TRBJ1-1; D gene unclear. The germline gives CDR1 MNHNS, CDR2 SASEGT. Trimming stripped 1 base from V and 5 bases from J, with 14 bases between. This CDR3 has 15 residues. The CDR3, as DNA: TGTGCCAGCAGTGAAGACCCGGGTCGTCGGACTGAAGCTTTCTTT. Protein product: CASSEDPGRRTEAFF.

This sequence joins TRBV10-3 and TRBJ1-2, with D hard to call. Per the germline V gene, CDR1 is ENHRY and CDR2 is SYGVKD. The germline V and J ends were trimmed by 2 bases and 10 bases, with 11 bases remaining between them. The CDR3 runs 12 residues. The CDR3 coding sequence is TGTGCCATCAGTGAGAACGCCCGGGACTACACCTTC. It codes for CAISENARDYTF.

The genes are TRBV6-5 and TRBJ1-1, with TRBD1 matching over 8 bases. The ends lost 4 bases at V and 7 bases at J; junction bases unmatched: 11. The germline V gene encodes CDR1 MNHEY and CDR2 SVGAGI. The CDR3 runs 15 residues. Written as DNA, the CDR3 is TGTGCCAGCAGTTCTGGACAGGGATCAATCAATGAAGCTTTCTTT. It yields the protein CASSSGQGSINEAFF.

V gene TRBV18 combines with J gene TRBJ2-2, with 8 positions matching TRBD2. After removal of 1 base from V and 0 bases from J, the junction contained 13 bases not matched to a gene. CDR1 KGHSH and CDR2 LQKENI come from the germline V gene. There are 20 residues in the CDR3. CDR3 in amino acids: CASSPQRGQREPANTGELFF. The DNA for the CDR3 is TGTGCCAGCTCACCACAACGGGGGCAGCGGGAGCCAGCGAACACCGGGGAGCTGTTTTTT.

The chain combines TRBV2 with TRBJ2-5; 12 positions match TRBD2. J was trimmed by 4 bases and V by 7 bases; bases with no gene match: 7. This CDR3 comprises 15 residues. Germline CDR1 reads SNHLY; CDR2 reads FYNNEI. DNA for the CDR3: TGTGCCAGCACCGAAGGACTAGCGGGATTAGAGACCCAGTACTTC. The encoded protein is CASTEGLAGLETQYF.

The sample holds a few counts of this clone. The chain is built from TRBV5-4 and TRBJ1-4; D is undetermined. V was pared by 1 base and J by 5 bases, with 12 bases between. From germline, CDR1 is SGHNT and CDR2 YYREEE (reference sequence). The CDR3 loop spans 15 amino acids. The CDR3 reads CASSLKAGPNEKLFF. In nucleotides, the CDR3 is TGTGCCAGCAGCTTGAAGGCAGGTCCAAATGAAAAACTGTTTTTT.

The CDR3 region has the DNA TGTGCCAGCAGTCACGACAGGGGAGGGTTAGCCAAAAACATTCAGTACTTC. Encoded protein: CASSHDRGGLAKNIQYF. This rearrangement joins TRBV6-6 to TRBJ2-4; maybe TRBD1 (8 bases). The CDR3 is 17 residues long. The V end lost 5 bases, the J end lost 0 bases, and 17 bases lay between the germline ends. Germline V gives CDR1 MNHNY, CDR2 SVGAGI (reference sequence).